This TCR beta chain was sequenced during a study of CD8+ T cells in alopecia areata. Whole-study context: Treated patients were given 5 to 10 mg oral tofacitinib twice daily.

Study results and caveats: Only one nonresponder was present, which leaves the link between baseline CD8+ expansion and response uncertain. Across lesional scalp, and particularly alopecia totalis/universalis, clonality surpassed that of normal scalp.

Indicated treatment: oral pan-JAK inhibitor, 5-10 mg twice daily. Researchers picked out CD4+ and CD8+ T cells from PBMCs by sorting. Investigators isolated RNA and reverse transcribed it into cDNA to act as the sequencing template. Assay: immunoSEQ multiplex PCR; the TCRdb copy retains only in-frame clones and omits some. The data contain roughly 190,000 clones, 50% to 60% of them singletons. The CDR3 runs to 14 residues. After removal of 6 bases from V and 5 bases from J, the junction contained 7 bases not matched to a gene. CDR1 and CDR2 from the germline V gene are SNHLY and FYNNEI. This clone was seen once. Its antigen is unknown.

This rearrangement joins TRBV2 to TRBJ1-5; TRBD1 agrees at 7 bases. Sequences were derived from CD4+ T cells sorted from blood, sampled at week 4, from a patient treated with tofacitinib. This receptor was taken from a human donor with alopecia areata. The CDR3 DNA sequence: TGTGCCAGCAGGGGCGACAGGGACCATCAGCCCCAGCATTTT. Encoded protein: CASRGDRDHQPQHF.